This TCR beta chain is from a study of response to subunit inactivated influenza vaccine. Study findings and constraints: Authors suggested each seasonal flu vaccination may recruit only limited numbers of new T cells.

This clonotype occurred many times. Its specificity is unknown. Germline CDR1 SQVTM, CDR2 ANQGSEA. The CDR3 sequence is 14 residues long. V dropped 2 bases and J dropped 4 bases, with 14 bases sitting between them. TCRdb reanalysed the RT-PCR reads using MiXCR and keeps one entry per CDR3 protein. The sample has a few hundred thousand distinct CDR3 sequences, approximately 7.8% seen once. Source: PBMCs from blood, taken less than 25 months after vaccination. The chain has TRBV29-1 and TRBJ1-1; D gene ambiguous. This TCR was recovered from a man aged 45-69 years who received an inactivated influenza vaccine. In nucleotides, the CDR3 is TGCAGCGTTGAATATCGCGGTCGGAGCACTGAAGCTTTCTTT. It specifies CSVEYRGRSTEAFF. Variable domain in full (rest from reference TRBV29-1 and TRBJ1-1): SAVISQKPSRDICQRGTSLTIQCQVDSQVTMMFWYRQQPGQSLTLIATANQGSEATYESGFVIDKFPISRPNLTFSTLTVSNMSPEDSSIYLCSVEYRGRSTEAFFGQGTRLTVV.